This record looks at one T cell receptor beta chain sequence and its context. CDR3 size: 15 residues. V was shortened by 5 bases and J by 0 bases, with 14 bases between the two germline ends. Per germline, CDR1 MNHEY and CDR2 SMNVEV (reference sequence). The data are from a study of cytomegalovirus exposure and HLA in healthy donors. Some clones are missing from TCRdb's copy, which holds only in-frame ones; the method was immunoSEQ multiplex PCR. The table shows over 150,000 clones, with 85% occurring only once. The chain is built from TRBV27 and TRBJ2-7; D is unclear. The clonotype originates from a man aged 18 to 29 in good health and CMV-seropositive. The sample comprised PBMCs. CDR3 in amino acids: CASSLTRSSSYEQYF. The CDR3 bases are TGTGCCAGCAGTCTGACGCGGAGCAGCTCCTACGAGCAGTACTTC.